This passage covers 18 T cell receptor beta chains from one sample sequenced in a study of cytomegalovirus exposure and HLA in healthy donors. Some clones are missing from TCRdb's copy, which holds only in-frame ones; the method was immunoSEQ multiplex PCR. The sample has more than 120,000 clones; more than 75% are singletons. Sequenced material: PBMCs. The receptor set was obtained from a young man in good health and CMV-seropositive.

The sample holds one count of this clone. This chain uses TRBV27 with TRBJ2-7; TRBD2 matches at 8 bases. Germline V CDR1 and CDR2: MNHEY, SMNVEV (reference sequence). This CDR3 is built from 14 residues. The V gene end was trimmed by 3 bases and the J gene end by 3 bases; junction bases not matched to a gene: 4. CDR3 DNA sequence: TGTGCCAGCAGTTTGGGCGGGAGGAACTACGAGCAGTACTTC. Translated, it gives CASSLGGRNYEQYF.

The chain uses TRBV6-5 and TRBJ2-7; 10 bases line up with TRBD1. The germline V gene has CDR1 MNHEY and CDR2 SVGAGI. CDR3 length: 14 residues. V gave up 7 bases and J gave up 4 bases; unmatched junction bases: 7. The DNA of the CDR3 is TGTGCCAGCATCTCCCGGGACAGGGGTTACGAGCAGTACTTC. This translates into CASISRDRGYEQYF.

V gene TRBV11-2 combines with J gene TRBJ1-6, with 7 bases aligning to TRBD1. Germline CDR1 reads SGHAT; CDR2 reads FQNNGV. The CDR3 consists of 14 residues. V gave up 2 bases and J gave up 9 bases; unmatched junction bases: 4. CDR3 in amino acids: CASSLTGVGSPLHF. In nucleotides, the CDR3 is TGTGCCAGCAGCTTAACAGGGGTAGGTTCACCCCTCCACTTT.

This clone was seen only once. At one end, the junction sequence differs from germline, possibly due to a read error. The chain recombines TRBV7-7 with TRBJ2-5; D is undetermined. Germline assignment: CDR1 SSHAT and CDR2 FNYEAQ (reference sequence). The CDR3 spans 14 residues. The CDR3 loop is CASSLYEQQETQYF. The CDR3 DNA is TGTGCTAGCAGCTTATACGAACAGCAAGAGACCCAGTACTTC.

In regard to this clone: The same CDR3 arises from other DNA sequences in this sample as well. This chain connects TRBV19 to TRBJ2-7; TRBD1 aligns across 9 bases. CDR1 LNHDA and CDR2 SQIVND come from the germline V gene (reference sequence). Trimming at V came to 8 bases and at J to 1 base, leaving 6 bases not matched to a gene. The CDR3 is 14 residues long. CDR3 amino acids: CASRPGQGSYEQYF. The CDR3 nucleotides read TGTGCCAGTCGTCCGGGACAGGGATCCTACGAGCAGTACTTC.

The chain recombines TRBV5-1 with TRBJ2-5; D might be TRBD1 (5 bases). The length of the CDR3 is 14 residues. V was clipped by 2 bases and J by 3 bases, with 11 bases between them. Germline V gives CDR1 SGHRS, CDR2 YFSETQ. This CDR3 is CASSFDSGEETQYF. The CDR3 region has the DNA TGCGCCAGCAGCTTTGACAGTGGGGAAGAGACCCAGTACTTC.

V and J are TRBV28 and TRBJ1-1; D may be TRBD1 (5 bases). Trimming pared 2 bases from V and 3 bases from J, leaving 10 bases between. CDR1 is MDHEN, CDR2 SYDVKM, per germline. This CDR3 has 14 residues. DNA of the CDR3: TGTGCCAGCAGTTTACGGGGGGGGGACACTGAAGCTTTCTTT. Amino acids: CASSLRGGDTEAFF.

The chain has TRBV7-6 and TRBJ2-3, with TRBD2 matching 10 bases. Trimming cost V 1 base and J 3 bases; bases outside gene matches: 7. This CDR3 is 17 amino acids long. The germline CDR1 and CDR2 sequences are SGHVS and FNYEAQ. CDR3 sequence (DNA): TGTGCCAGCAGCTTAGGTCTAGCGGGAGTTCTAACAGATACGCAGTATTTT. It codes for CASSLGLAGVLTDTQYF.

The V call is TRBV7-2, the J call TRBJ1-5, with D unclear. CDR3 length: 14 amino acids. The V gene's germline CDR1 is SGHTA and CDR2 FQGNSA. V was shortened by 5 bases and J by 4 bases, with 12 bases between the two germline ends. CDR3 protein: CASSREVLNQPQHF. CDR3 in DNA: TGTGCCAGCAGCCGTGAGGTCTTAAATCAGCCCCAGCATTTT.

This chain joins TRBV7-2 and TRBJ1-1, with D uncertain. Germline V gene sequence: CDR1 SGHTA, CDR2 FQGNSA. Trimming stripped 1 base from V and 1 base from J, with 10 bases between. The CDR3 covers 15 residues. CDR3 coding DNA: TGTGCCAGCAGCTTAGGGTCGGTCGCGAACACTGAAGCTTTCTTT. Translation gives CASSLGSVANTEAFF. Full variable domain (rest looked up from reference TRBV7-2 and TRBJ1-1): GAGVSQSPSNKVTEKGKDVELRCDPISGHTALYWYRQSLGQGLEFLIYFQGNSAPDKSGLPSDRFSAERTGGSVSTLTIQRTQQEDSAVYLCASSLGSVANTEAFFGQGTRLTVV.

The V gene is TRBV6-5, the J gene TRBJ2-7; 7 nucleotides align to TRBD2. Germline V CDR1 and CDR2: MNHEY, SVGAGI. V shed 2 bases and J 12 bases; nucleotides not matched to a gene: 10. The CDR3 runs 13 residues. CDR3 DNA: TGTGCCAGCAGTTACCAACCCCTAGCGGCACGGTACTTC. Protein: CASSYQPLAARYF.

This clone was observed a single time. The chain is built from TRBV5-6 and TRBJ1-2; D ambiguous. This CDR3 contains 14 residues. The V end lost 1 base, the J end lost 1 base, and 8 bases lay between the germline ends. Germline loops: CDR1 SGHDT, CDR2 YYEEEE. The CDR3 nucleotides read TGTGCCAGCAGCTTGCCCACAGTTAACTATGGCTACACCTTC. It translates to CASSLPTVNYGYTF.

In its sample, this clone was seen a few times. This sequence joins TRBV30 and TRBJ1-1; the D gene is possibly TRBD1 (6 bases). Trimming removed 3 bases at V and 0 bases at J, with 8 bases between. Germline CDR1 is GTSNPN and CDR2 is SVGIG (reference sequence). The CDR3 spans 13 residues. The CDR3: CAWSRQVNTEAFF. CDR3 nucleotides: TGTGCCTGGAGCAGACAGGTGAACACTGAAGCTTTCTTT.

This chain uses TRBV7-2 with TRBJ2-1; TRBD2 aligns across 10 bases. Germline values: CDR1 SGHTA, CDR2 FQGNSA. V dropped 5 bases and J dropped 4; count of bases not matched to a gene: 8. This CDR3 comprises 16 residues. The CDR3 is CASSPRGSGRYNEQFF. In DNA, the CDR3 is TGTGCCAGCAGCCCAAGAGGTAGCGGGAGGTACAATGAGCAGTTCTTC.

The table lists this clone with a few counts. This chain links TRBV28 with TRBJ1-4; the match to TRBD1 covers 9 bases. From germline, CDR1 is MDHEN and CDR2 SYDVKM. The CDR3 has 14 amino acids. Trimming at V came to 2 bases and at J to 7 bases, leaving 2 bases not matched to a gene. In DNA form, the CDR3 reads TGTGCCAGCAGTTTAAGGACAGGGGTTGAAAAACTGTTTTTT. This encodes CASSLRTGVEKLFF.

The V and J genes are TRBV29-1 and TRBJ1-2; TRBD1 might be the D (6 bases). Trimming pared 4 bases from V and 2 bases from J, leaving 17 bases between. CDR3 size: 15 residues. The germline V gene has CDR1 SQVTM and CDR2 ANQGSEA. In nucleotides, the CDR3 is TGCAGCGTTGCGGTGGGCAGGGGCATAAACTATGGCTACACCTTC. Translating it yields CSVAVGRGINYGYTF.

The chain couples TRBV6-5 to TRBJ1-1; D possibly corresponds to TRBD1 (5 bases). The CDR3 has 14 amino acids. Trimming stripped 0 bases from V and 7 bases from J, with 12 bases between. Germline-derived CDR1 and CDR2 are MNHEY and SVGAGI. CDR3 sequence reads: CASSYSAGLGEAFF. CDR3 bases: TGTGCCAGCAGTTACTCAGCAGGGTTGGGTGAAGCTTTCTTT.

This chain links TRBV5-5 with TRBJ1-1, with 7 bases identical to TRBD1. CDR1 is SGHKS and CDR2 is YYEKEE in the germline V gene (reference sequence). V lost 5 bases, J lost 2 bases, and 6 bases stayed unmatched. The length of the CDR3 is 14 residues. DNA for the CDR3: TGTGCCAGCAGGTACAGGGGAATAAACACTGAAGCTTTCTTT. This sequence encodes CASRYRGINTEAFF.